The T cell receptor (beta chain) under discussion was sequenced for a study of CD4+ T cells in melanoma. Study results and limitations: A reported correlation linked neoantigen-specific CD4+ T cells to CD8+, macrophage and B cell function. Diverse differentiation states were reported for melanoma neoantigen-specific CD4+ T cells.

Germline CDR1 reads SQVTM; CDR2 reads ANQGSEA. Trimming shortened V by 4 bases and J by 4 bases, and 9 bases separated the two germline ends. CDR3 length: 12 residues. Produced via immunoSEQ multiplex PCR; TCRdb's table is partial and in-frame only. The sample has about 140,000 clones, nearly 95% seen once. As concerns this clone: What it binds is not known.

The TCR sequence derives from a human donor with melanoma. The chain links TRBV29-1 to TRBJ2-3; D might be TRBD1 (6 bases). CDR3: CSVGSGADTQYF. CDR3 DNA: TGCAGCGTTGGTTCAGGGGCAGATACGCAGTATTTT.